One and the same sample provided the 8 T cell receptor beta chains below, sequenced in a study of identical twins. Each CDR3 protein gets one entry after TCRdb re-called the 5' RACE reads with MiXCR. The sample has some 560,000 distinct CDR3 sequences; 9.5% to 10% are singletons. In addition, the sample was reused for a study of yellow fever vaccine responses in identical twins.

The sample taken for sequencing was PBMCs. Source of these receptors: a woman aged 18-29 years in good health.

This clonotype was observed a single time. The CDR3 loop is CASSGWDRDQPQHF. The CDR3 DNA is TGTGCCAGCAGTGGGTGGGACAGGGATCAGCCCCAGCATTTT. The J gene is TRBJ1-5, the V gene TRBV6-1; 9 bases fit TRBD1. Germline V gene lookup returns CDR1 MNHNS and CDR2 SASEGT. The trim removed 4 bases at V and 5 bases at J, leaving 3 bases unmatched. The CDR3 is made up of 14 amino acids.

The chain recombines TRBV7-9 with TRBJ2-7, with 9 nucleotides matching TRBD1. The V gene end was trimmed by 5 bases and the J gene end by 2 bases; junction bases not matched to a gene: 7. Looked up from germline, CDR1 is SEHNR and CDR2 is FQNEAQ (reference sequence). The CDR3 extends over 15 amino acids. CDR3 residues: CASSPGTGKPYEQYF. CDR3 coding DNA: TGTGCCAGCAGCCCCGGGACAGGGAAGCCCTACGAGCAGTACTTC.

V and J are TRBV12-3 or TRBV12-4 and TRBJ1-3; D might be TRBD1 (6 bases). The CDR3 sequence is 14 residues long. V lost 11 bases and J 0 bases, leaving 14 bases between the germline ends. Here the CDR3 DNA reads TGTGCCGGGACGGGGGGACACTCTGGAAACACCATATATTTT. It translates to CAGTGGHSGNTIYF.

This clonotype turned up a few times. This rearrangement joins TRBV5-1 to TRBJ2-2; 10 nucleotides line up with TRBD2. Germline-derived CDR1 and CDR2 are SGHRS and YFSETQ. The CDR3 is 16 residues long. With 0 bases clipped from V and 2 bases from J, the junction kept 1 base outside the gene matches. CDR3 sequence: CASSLVLAGNTGELFF. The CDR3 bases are TGCGCCAGCAGCTTGGTACTAGCGGGAAACACCGGGGAGCTGTTTTTT.

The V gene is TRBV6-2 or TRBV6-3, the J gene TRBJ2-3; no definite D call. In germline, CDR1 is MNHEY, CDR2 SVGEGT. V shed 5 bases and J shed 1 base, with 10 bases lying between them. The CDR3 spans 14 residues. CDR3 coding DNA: TGTGCCAGCAGTCCGTACCCCGGCACAGATACGCAGTATTTT. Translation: CASSPYPGTDTQYF.

CDR3 protein: CASSEWGSGNTIYF. DNA for the CDR3: TGTGCCAGCAGTGAATGGGGATCTGGAAACACCATATATTTT. The chain recombines TRBV25-1 with TRBJ1-3; no firm D call. The V gene's germline CDR1 is MGHDK and CDR2 SYGVNS. The ends were cut back, 1 base at V and 1 base at J, with 5 bases in the middle. This CDR3 region has 14 residues.

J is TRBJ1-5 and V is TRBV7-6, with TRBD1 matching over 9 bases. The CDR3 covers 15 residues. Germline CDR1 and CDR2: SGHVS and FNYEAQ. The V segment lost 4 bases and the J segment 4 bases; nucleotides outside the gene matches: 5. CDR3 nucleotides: TGTGCCAGCAGCTCCGGACAGGGGAGGAATCAGCCCCAGCATTTT. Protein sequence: CASSSGQGRNQPQHF. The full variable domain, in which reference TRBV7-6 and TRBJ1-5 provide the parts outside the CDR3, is GAGVSQSPRYKVTKRGQDVALRCDPISGHVSLYWYRQALGQGPEFLTYFNYEAQQDKSGLPNDRFSAERPEGSISTLTIQRTEQRDSAMYRCASSSGQGRNQPQHFGDGTRLSIL.

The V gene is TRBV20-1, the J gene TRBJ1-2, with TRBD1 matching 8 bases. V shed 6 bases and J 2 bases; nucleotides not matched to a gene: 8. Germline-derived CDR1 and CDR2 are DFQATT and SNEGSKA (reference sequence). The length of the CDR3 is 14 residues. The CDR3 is CSAKDQGANYGYTF. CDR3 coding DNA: TGCAGTGCGAAAGACCAGGGGGCAAACTATGGCTACACCTTC.